This T cell receptor beta chain was identified during a study of T-cell reconstitution after alpha-beta-depleted transplantation in children. The sample holds many counts of this clonotype. The target antigen is unknown. CDR1 is SGHRS, CDR2 YFSETQ, per germline. This CDR3 is 15 amino acids long. Germline trimming cut 0 bases from V and 5 bases from J; bases unmatched to any gene: 4. Unique molecular identifiers were incorporated into the prepared TCRbeta library. MiXCR was run by TCRdb on the PCR reads, yielding one entry per CDR3 protein. The data show about 600,000 distinct CDR3 sequences, 23% seen once. Whole-study results and caveats: Diversity of TCRbeta at day 60 was high in some patients, arising from surviving recipient T cells and thymic progenitors. The main origin of T-cell counts and diversity one year after transplant was newly produced T cells. Alpha-beta T cells present about two months after transplant were reported to originate from several hundred expanded graft clones.

Here the sequenced sample was PBMCs, mostly from graft donor cells, taken 360 days after TCRalphabeta/CD19-depleted stem cell transplant. The receptor comes from a boy less than two years old who had a stem cell transplant for acute myeloid leukemia, so the T cells may come from the graft donor. The rearrangement joins TRBV5-1 to TRBJ2-2; TRBD2 matches at 7 bases. In DNA form, the CDR3 reads TGCGCCAGCAGCTTGGAGGGAGGGGAGACCGGGGAGCTGTTTTTT. It encodes CASSLEGGETGELFF.